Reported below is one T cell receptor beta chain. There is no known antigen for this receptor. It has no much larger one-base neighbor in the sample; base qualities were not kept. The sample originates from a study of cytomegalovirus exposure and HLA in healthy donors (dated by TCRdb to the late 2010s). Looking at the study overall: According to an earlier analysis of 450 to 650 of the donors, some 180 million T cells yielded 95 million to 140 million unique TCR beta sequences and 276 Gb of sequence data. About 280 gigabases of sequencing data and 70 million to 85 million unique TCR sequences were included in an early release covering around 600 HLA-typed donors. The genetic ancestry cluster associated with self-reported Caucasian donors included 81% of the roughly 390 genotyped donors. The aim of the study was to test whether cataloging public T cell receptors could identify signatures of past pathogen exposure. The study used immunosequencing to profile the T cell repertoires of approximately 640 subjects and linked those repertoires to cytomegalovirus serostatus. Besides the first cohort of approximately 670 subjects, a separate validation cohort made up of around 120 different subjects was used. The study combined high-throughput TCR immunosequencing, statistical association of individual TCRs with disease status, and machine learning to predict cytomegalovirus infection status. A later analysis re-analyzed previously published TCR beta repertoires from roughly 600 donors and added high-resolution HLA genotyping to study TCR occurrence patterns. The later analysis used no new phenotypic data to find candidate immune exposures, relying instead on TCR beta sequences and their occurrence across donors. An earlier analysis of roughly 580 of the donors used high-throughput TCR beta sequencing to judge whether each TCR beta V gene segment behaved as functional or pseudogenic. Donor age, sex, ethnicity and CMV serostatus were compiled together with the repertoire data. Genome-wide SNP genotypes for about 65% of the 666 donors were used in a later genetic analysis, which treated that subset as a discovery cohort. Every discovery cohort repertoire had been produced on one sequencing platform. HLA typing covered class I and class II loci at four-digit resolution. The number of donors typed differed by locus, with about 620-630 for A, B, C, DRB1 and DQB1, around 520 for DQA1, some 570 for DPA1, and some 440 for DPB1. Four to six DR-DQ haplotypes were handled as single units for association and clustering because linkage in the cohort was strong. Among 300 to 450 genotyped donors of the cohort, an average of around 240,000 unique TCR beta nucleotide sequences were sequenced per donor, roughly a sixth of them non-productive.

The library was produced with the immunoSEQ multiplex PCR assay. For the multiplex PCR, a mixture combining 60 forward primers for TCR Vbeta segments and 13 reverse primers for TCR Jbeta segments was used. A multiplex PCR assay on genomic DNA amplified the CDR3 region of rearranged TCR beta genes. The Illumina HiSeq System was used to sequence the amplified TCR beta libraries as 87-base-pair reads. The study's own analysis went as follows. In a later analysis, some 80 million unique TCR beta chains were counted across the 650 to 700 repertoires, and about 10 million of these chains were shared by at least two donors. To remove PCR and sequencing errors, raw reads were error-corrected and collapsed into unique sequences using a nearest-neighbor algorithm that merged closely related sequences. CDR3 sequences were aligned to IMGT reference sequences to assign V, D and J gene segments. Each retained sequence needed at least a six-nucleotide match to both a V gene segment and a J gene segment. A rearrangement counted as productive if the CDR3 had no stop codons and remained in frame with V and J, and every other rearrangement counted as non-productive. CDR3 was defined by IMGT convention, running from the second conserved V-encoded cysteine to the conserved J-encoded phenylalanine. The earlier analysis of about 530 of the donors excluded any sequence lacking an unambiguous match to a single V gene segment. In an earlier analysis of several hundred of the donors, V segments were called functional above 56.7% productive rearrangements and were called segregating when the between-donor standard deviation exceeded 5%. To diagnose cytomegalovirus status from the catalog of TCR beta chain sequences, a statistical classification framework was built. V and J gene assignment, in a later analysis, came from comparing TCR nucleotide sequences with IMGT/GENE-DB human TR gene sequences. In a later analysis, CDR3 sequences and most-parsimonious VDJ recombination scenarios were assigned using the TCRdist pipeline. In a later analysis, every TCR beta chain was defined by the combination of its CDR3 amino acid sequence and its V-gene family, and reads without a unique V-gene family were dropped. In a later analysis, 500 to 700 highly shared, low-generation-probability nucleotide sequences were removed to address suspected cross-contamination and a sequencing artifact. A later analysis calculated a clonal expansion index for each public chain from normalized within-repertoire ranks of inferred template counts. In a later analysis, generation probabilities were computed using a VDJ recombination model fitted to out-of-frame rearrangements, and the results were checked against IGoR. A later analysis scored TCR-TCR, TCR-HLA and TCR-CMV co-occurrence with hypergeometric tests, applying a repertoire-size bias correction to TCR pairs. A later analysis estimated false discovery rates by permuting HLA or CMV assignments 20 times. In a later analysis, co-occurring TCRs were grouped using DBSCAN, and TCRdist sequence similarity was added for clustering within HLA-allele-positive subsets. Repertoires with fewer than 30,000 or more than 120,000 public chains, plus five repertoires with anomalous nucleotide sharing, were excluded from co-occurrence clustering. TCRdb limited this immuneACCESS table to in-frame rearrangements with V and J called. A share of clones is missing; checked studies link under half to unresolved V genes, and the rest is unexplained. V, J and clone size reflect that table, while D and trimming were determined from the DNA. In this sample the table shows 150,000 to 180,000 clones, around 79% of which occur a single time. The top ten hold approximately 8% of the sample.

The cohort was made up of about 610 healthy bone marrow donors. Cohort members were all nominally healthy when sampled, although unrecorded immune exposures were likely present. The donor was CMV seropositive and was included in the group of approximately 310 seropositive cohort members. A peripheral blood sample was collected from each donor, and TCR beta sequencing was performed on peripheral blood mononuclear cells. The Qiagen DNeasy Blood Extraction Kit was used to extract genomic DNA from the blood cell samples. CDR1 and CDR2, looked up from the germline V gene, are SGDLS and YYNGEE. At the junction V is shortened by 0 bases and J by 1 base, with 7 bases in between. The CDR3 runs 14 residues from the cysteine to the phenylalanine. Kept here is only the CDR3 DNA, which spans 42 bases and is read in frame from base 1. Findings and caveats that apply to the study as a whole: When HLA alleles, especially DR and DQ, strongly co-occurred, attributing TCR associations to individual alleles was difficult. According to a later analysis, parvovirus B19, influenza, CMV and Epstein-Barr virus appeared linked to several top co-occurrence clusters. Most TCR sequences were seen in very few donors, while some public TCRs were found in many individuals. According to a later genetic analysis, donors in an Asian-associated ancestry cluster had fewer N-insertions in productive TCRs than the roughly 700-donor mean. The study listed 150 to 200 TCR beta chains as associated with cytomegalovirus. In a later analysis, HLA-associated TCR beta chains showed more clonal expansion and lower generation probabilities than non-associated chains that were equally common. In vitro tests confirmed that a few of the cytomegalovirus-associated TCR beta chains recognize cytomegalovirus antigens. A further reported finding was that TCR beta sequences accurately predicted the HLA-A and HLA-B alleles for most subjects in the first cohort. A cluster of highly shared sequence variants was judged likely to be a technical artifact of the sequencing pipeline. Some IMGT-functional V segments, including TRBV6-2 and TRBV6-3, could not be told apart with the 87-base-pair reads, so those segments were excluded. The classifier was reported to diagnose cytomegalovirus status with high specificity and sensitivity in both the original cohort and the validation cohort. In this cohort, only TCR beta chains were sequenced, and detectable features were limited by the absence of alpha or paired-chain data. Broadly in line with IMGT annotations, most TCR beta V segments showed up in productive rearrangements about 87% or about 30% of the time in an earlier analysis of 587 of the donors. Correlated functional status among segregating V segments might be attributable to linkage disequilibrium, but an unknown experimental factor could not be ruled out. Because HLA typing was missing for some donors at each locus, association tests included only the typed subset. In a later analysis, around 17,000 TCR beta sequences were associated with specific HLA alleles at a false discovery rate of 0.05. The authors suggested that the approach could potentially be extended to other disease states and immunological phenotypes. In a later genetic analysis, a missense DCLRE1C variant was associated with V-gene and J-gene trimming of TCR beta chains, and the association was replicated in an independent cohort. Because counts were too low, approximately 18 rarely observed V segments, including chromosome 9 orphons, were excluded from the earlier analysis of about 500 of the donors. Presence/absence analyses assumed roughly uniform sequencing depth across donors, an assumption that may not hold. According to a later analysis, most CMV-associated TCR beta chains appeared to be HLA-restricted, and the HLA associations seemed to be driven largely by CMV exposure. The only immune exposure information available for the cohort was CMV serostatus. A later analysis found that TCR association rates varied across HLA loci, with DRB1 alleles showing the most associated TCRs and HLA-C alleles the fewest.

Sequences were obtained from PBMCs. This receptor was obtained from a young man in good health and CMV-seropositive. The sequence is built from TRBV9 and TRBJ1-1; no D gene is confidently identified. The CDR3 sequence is CASSVGGRNTEAFF. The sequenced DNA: TGTGCCAGCAGCGTAGGAGGGCGGAACACTGAAGCTTTCTTT.